The T cell receptor beta chain under discussion was sequenced for a study of blood T cells in healthy people across ages. Study outcomes and limitations: Versus aged donors, long-lived donors had higher diversity and more naive CD4+ cells.

The second PCR ran about 6 to 12 cycles with a sample-barcoded 5' primer and J-beta primers. TCRdb itself ran the 5' RACE reads through MiXCR, one entry per CDR3 protein. This sample yields more than 650,000 distinct CDR3 sequences, of which 22% are seen a single time; approximately 20% belongs to the top ten. As regards this clonotype: Its antigen is not identified.

This CDR3 spans 17 amino acids. Germline V gene sequence: CDR1 LGHDT, CDR2 YNNKEL (reference sequence). V shed 0 bases and J 7 bases; nucleotides not matched to a gene: 11. The TCR was taken from a man aged 70-80 years in good health. The rearrangement uses TRBV3-1 and TRBJ1-5, with TRBD1 matching 8 bases. The sample taken for sequencing was blood. The CDR3 here is CASSQDLGAGGHQPQHF. As DNA, the CDR3 is TGTGCCAGCAGCCAAGATCTTGGGGCAGGGGGCCACCAGCCCCAGCATTTT.